This T cell receptor (beta chain) was retrieved from a study of blood T cell repertoires in COVID-19. This CDR3 contains 16 residues. Germline V lookup: CDR1 SGDLS, CDR2 YYNGEE. The V segment lost 2 bases and the J segment 1 base; nucleotides outside the gene matches: 7. Authors' data handling: Estimation of nucleated cell counts relied on the amplification of reference gene primers. Sequenced by immunoSEQ multiplex PCR; TCRdb stores in-frame clones only, minus some. The V and J calls and clone size come from that table; D and trimming were worked out from the DNA. The data hold roughly 180,000 clones, with over 70% observed a single time.

The chain is built from TRBV9 and TRBJ2-3; TRBD2 matches at 7 bases. The receptor comes from a woman between 40 and 50 years old with acute COVID-19. The sequenced sample consisted of PBMCs or T cells enriched from blood (not recorded which). CDR3 sequence reads: CASSVGEGHRTDTQYF. The DNA for the CDR3 is TGTGCCAGCAGCGTTGGGGAGGGCCACCGCACAGATACGCAGTATTTT.